Below, one T cell receptor beta chain is given with its context. This entry is derived from a study of blood T cell repertoires in COVID-19. Study in general: From the United States, Italy and Spain came samples of acute and convalescent COVID-19. T cells, B-cell-depleted T cells, or PBMCs supplied cDNA or gDNA.

In the original workflow: Amplification of reference gene primers was used by the study to estimate nucleated cell counts. Repertoires were generated with immunoSEQ multiplex PCR, while TCRdb's copy carries only in-frame clones and drops some. V, J and clone size are those of that table, while D and trimming were read from the DNA. The data hold some 100,000 clones, with about 89% observed a single time. Germline lookup yields CDR1 SNHLY and CDR2 FYNNEI. J was trimmed by 1 base and V by 3 bases; bases with no gene match: 3. The CDR3 spans 15 residues. The source material was peripheral blood. V gene TRBV2 combines with J gene TRBJ1-3; 7 bases fit TRBD1. The sequence was obtained from a human donor in a cohort sampled during active COVID-19. For the CDR3, the DNA is TGTGCCAGCAGTGACTCGACAGGGTCTGGAAACACCATATATTTT. Translated, it gives CASSDSTGSGNTIYF.